This TCR beta chain is from a study of OX40 agonist ivuxolimab in advanced cancers. As for the study in general: Participants averaged 60 years of age (range roughly 20 to 90) and were around 85% male. Findings and caveats of the study: Determination of antigen specificity was not performed for the expanded peripheral T cells. At doses 0.1 to 3.0 mg/kg, CD4+ and CD8+ clones expanded. Among the lowest peripheral clonal expansion occurred in 0.1-3.0 mg/kg partial responders.

Of note for this clone: The target antigen is unknown.

This CDR3 is built from 18 residues. Losses at the gene ends were 4 bases for V and 0 bases for J; bases not matched to a gene: 11. CDR1 and CDR2 from the germline V gene are MNHEY and SMNVEV (reference sequence). Only in-frame clones appear in the TCRdb table, and some are missing; sequencing was by immunoSEQ multiplex PCR. Counted here are 50,000 to 75,000 clones, roughly 90% occurring once; the ten biggest clones make up around 19%. The sequence was obtained from an adult with an advanced solid tumor such as melanoma, head and neck, liver or kidney cancer. The sequenced sample was CD4+ or CD8+ T cells sorted from blood, obtained in a trial of the OX40 agonist ivuxolimab. V gene TRBV27 combines with J gene TRBJ2-3; 9 positions match TRBD1. The CDR3 DNA is TGTGCCAGCAGTTACACAAGGGACAGGGAATCTAGCACAGATACGCAGTATTTT. This sequence encodes CASSYTRDRESSTDTQYF.